These 20 T cell receptor beta chains were all obtained from the same sample, sequenced in a study of T cells in Graves' hyperthyroidism and ophthalmopathy. RNA transcripts yielded amplified TCR beta CDR3 regions. In the first-round RT-PCR of the TCR CDR3, the HTBI primer set was used. TCRdb re-called the multiplex PCR reads with MiXCR, one entry per CDR3 protein. The sample contains 550,000 to 700,000 distinct CDR3 sequences, under 60% of which appear only once. The sample taken for sequencing was peripheral blood or thyroid tissue (not recorded which). These receptor sequences come from an adult woman with Graves' disease, either hyperthyroidism or ophthalmopathy (not recorded which).

This clonotype was observed at least ten times. This rearrangement joins TRBV24-1 to TRBJ1-5, with D possibly being TRBD1 (5 bases). CDR3 length equals 14 residues. With 6 bases removed from V and 5 bases from J, the gap between germline ends came to 13 bases. Germline V CDR1 and CDR2: KGHDR, SFDVKD. DNA for the CDR3: TGTGCCACCAGTACCTCAGGGTGGGATCAGCCCCAGCATTTT. It yields the protein CATSTSGWDQPQHF.

This clonotype has a handful of counts. The germline gene is not matched at one end of the junction; a read error may be the cause. The rearrangement uses TRBV6-6 and TRBJ1-5, with 8 bases lining up with TRBD1. This CDR3 is built from 15 residues. Looked up from germline, CDR1 is MNHNY and CDR2 is SVGAGI (reference sequence). The DNA for the CDR3 is TGCGCCAGCAGTGAGGCAGGGGGCGTATATCAGCCCCAGCATTTT. Its translation: CASSEAGGVYQPQHF.

The rearrangement links TRBV10-3 to TRBJ2-7; TRBD2 agrees at 9 bases. CDR1 is ENHRY, CDR2 SYGVKD, per germline. This CDR3 comprises 15 residues. V shed 4 bases, J shed 4 bases, and the junction held 8 bases outside the gene matches. For the CDR3, the DNA is TGTGCCATCAGTGGCGAGAATAGCGGGAGATACGAGCAGTACTTC. Protein sequence: CAISGENSGRYEQYF.

This rearrangement joins TRBV7-9 to TRBJ2-5; perhaps D is TRBD1 or TRBD2 (5 bases each). The germline CDR1 and CDR2 sequences are SEHNR and FQNEAQ (reference sequence). This CDR3 has 15 residues. The ends were cut back, 4 bases at V and 2 bases at J, with 14 bases in the middle. The DNA for the CDR3 is TGTGCCAGCAGCTCACCCCGGGGCAGGCAAGAGACCCAGTACTTC. This gives the protein CASSSPRGRQETQYF. Drawing the rest from reference TRBV7-9 and TRBJ2-5, the complete variable domain is DTGVSQNPRHKITKRGQNVTFRCDPISEHNRLYWYRQTLGQGPEFLTYFQNEAQLEKSRLLSDRFSAERPKGSFSTLEIQRTEQGDSAMYLCASSSPRGRQETQYFGPGTRLLVL.

This clonotype has just one count. The V call is TRBV20-1, the J call TRBJ1-3; tentative D call: TRBD1 (6 bases). CDR3 length: 15 residues. The V end lost 5 bases, the J end lost 2 bases, and 16 bases lay between the germline ends. Germline V gene data show CDR1 as DFQATT and CDR2 as SNEGSKA (reference sequence). The CDR3 DNA follows: TGCAGTGCTGGACAGACTAGGGCCCCTGGAAACACCATATATTTT. It yields the protein CSAGQTRAPGNTIYF.

This clonotype was seen many times. The rearrangement uses TRBV12-3 or TRBV12-4 and TRBJ1-1; D is uncertain. CDR3 length: 16 amino acids. V lost 6 bases, J lost 7 bases, and 24 bases lay in between. CDR3 sequence: CASSPEFYSTRGEAFF. The CDR3 DNA reads TGTGCCAGCAGCCCAGAATTTTACTCAACACGGGGTGAAGCTTTCTTT.

This clonotype has ten or more counts. The rearrangement links TRBV7-8 to TRBJ2-5; D possibly corresponds to TRBD1 (5 bases). Trimming took off 2 bases at V and 4 bases at J, with 14 bases between the two ends. In germline, CDR1 is SGHVS, CDR2 FQNEAQ. CDR3 length: 15 residues. The CDR3 loop is CASSLSSGILETQYF. Here the CDR3 DNA reads TGTGCCAGCAGCTTATCCTCAGGGATACTAGAGACCCAGTACTTC.

This clonotype was detected ten times or more. The chain has TRBV30 and TRBJ1-1; perhaps TRBD1 as D (5 bases). The CDR3 is made up of 12 amino acids. Germline CDR1 GTSNPN, CDR2 SVGIG (reference sequence). Trimming took off 8 bases at V and 1 base at J, with 11 bases between the two ends. The CDR3 DNA sequence: TGTGCCCAGGGTAAGGCGAACACTGAAGCTTTCTTT. This translates into CAQGKANTEAFF.

This clonotype was recorded many times. This sequence joins TRBV20-1 and TRBJ1-1; no definite D call. Germline V gene lookup returns CDR1 DFQATT and CDR2 SNEGSKA (reference sequence). This CDR3 region has 14 residues. V lost 6 bases and J 2 bases, leaving 16 bases between the germline ends. Here the CDR3 reads CSAPPTPGNTEAFF. The CDR3 DNA reads TGCAGTGCCCCCCCGACCCCCGGAAACACTGAAGCTTTCTTT.

This clonotype occurred a few times. The chain carries TRBV7-9 and TRBJ2-7; 9 nucleotides align to TRBD1. This CDR3 spans 16 amino acids. Germline loops: CDR1 SEHNR, CDR2 FQNEAQ (reference sequence). V lost 3 bases, J lost 6 bases, and 12 bases stayed unmatched. Here the CDR3 reads CASSFPRTGVNGEQYF. In DNA, the CDR3 is TGTGCCAGCAGCTTCCCCCGGACAGGGGTAAACGGCGAGCAGTACTTC.

V usage is TRBV20-1 and J usage is TRBJ1-2; D perhaps matches TRBD1 (5 bases). Trimming shortened V by 5 bases and J by 4 bases, and 11 bases separated the two germline ends. CDR3 size: 12 residues. Germline V gene lookup returns CDR1 DFQATT and CDR2 SNEGSKA (reference sequence). The CDR3 protein is CSAPTGGYGYTF. The CDR3 bases are TGCAGTGCTCCTACAGGAGGCTATGGCTACACCTTC.

This clonotype has more than one count but fewer than ten. The rearrangement joins TRBV10-3 to TRBJ1-5, with TRBD1 as a possible D gene (6 bases). The CDR3 has 17 amino acids. Germline CDR1 and CDR2: ENHRY and SYGVKD. The V end was cut by 10 bases, the J end by 0 bases, with 22 bases between. CDR3 sequence: CASNGQRESNSNQPQHF. The CDR3 DNA sequence: TGTGCCAGCAACGGACAGAGGGAATCAAATAGCAATCAGCCCCAGCATTTT.

The V gene is TRBV29-1, the J gene TRBJ2-5, with TRBD2 identical over 8 bases. V lost 5 bases, J lost 1 base, and 12 bases stayed unmatched. Per germline, CDR1 SQVTM and CDR2 ANQGSEA. The CDR3 has 16 amino acids. The CDR3 here is CSVYLGGAKPQETQYF. The DNA of the CDR3 is TGCAGCGTTTACCTCGGGGGGGCCAAGCCCCAAGAGACCCAGTACTTC.

This clonotype showed up many times. J is TRBJ2-7 and V is TRBV6-6, with TRBD2 matching over 12 bases. The CDR3 length is 15 residues. Germline V gene sequence: CDR1 MNHNY, CDR2 SVGAGI (reference sequence). V trimming: 0 bases; J trimming: 4 bases; junction bases outside the gene matches: 1. DNA for the CDR3: TGTGCCAGCAGTTACTCGACTAGCGGGAGTTACGAGCAGTACTTC. Residues: CASSYSTSGSYEQYF.

This clonotype was observed at least ten times. V usage is TRBV9 and J usage is TRBJ2-7; TRBD1 is a possible D gene (5 bases). V was shortened by 0 bases and J by 0 bases, with 10 bases between the two germline ends. The CDR3 consists of 15 residues. The germline V gene encodes CDR1 SGDLS and CDR2 YYNGEE. The CDR3 loop is CASSVGPDNSYEQYF. The CDR3 DNA reads TGTGCCAGCAGCGTAGGGCCGGACAACTCCTACGAGCAGTACTTC.

V usage is TRBV15 and J usage is TRBJ1-5, with 7 bases aligning to TRBD1. V shed 5 bases and J 4 bases; nucleotides not matched to a gene: 2. The CDR3 length is 13 residues. Per germline, CDR1 LNHNV and CDR2 YYDKDF (reference sequence). The CDR3 DNA reads as TGTGCCACCAGCTTGGGACAGAATCAGCCCCAGCATTTT. Translated: CATSLGQNQPQHF.

In its sample, this clonotype was seen a few times. At one of its ends the junction is not consistent with the germline gene, which may arise from a read error. The chain has TRBV10-3 and TRBJ2-5, with D possibly TRBD1 on 5 matching bases. Germline loops: CDR1 ENHRY, CDR2 SYGVKD. This CDR3 has 12 amino acids. The CDR3 protein is CASSARQETQYF. CDR3 DNA: TGTGCCAGCAGTGCCAGACAGGAGACCCAGTACTTC.

This clonotype has a count of ten or more. The chain has TRBV10-2 and TRBJ1-1; D gene uncertain. The length of the CDR3 is 13 residues. The V gene's germline CDR1 is WSHSY and CDR2 SAAADI. V lost 4 bases to trimming and J lost 4 bases, with 10 bases between them. The CDR3 spells CASSASKGTEAFF. The CDR3, as DNA: TGCGCCAGCAGTGCTTCTAAGGGCACTGAAGCTTTCTTT.

The chain uses TRBV10-2 and TRBJ1-2; D ambiguous. V was cut by 7 bases and J by 2 bases, with 11 bases left in between. Germline-derived CDR1 and CDR2 are WSHSY and SAAADI. The CDR3 has 13 residues. This CDR3 reads CASTGGENYGYTF. The CDR3 DNA sequence: TGCGCCAGCACGGGCGGGGAAAACTATGGCTACACCTTC.

This clonotype showed up many times. The chain employs TRBV10-2 and TRBJ2-2; TRBD1 agrees at 7 bases. This CDR3 has 14 residues. Losses at the gene ends were 9 bases for V and 0 bases for J; bases not matched to a gene: 4. Looked up from germline, CDR1 is WSHSY and CDR2 is SAAADI. The DNA for the CDR3 is TGCGCCAGTCGACAGGGACCGAACACCGGGGAGCTGTTTTTT. This encodes CASRQGPNTGELFF.